The clone carrying this T cell receptor (beta chain) turned up a few times. Sample-barcoded 5' priming and a J-beta primer mix drove a second PCR of roughly 7 to 11 cycles. TCRdb independently ran MiXCR on the 5' RACE reads; one entry per CDR3 protein. The sample holds approximately 780,000 distinct CDR3 sequences, under 30% seen once. This entry belongs to a study of blood T cells in healthy people across ages. Separately, the same data were catalogued under a study of T cells of mothers and their children. That paper states: Extracted RNA, in its entirety, went into cDNA synthesis at around 1.5 ug per 15 ul.

This TCR came from a boy younger than 18 in good health. Sequenced sample: blood.

The CDR3 loop is CASSLLDLTGELFF. The CDR3, as DNA: TGTGCCAGCAGCCTCTTGGATCTTACCGGGGAGCTGTTTTTT. V and J are TRBV5-7 and TRBJ2-2, with D unresolved. TRBV5-7 carries the ORF label, with uncertain function. The CDR3 consists of 14 residues. The germline V and J ends were trimmed by 4 bases and 5 bases, with 12 bases remaining between them.